The rows below give T cell receptor beta chains drawn from one sample of a study of T cell responses to AZD1222 COVID-19 vaccine. Profiled with immunoSEQ multiplex PCR; TCRdb holds only in-frame clones, not every one. The table includes under 200,000 clones, 85% to 95% detected once. Sample: peripheral blood, taken 28 days after the second dose of the MenACWY control vaccine. The origin of the receptors is an adult who received the MenACWY meningococcal vaccine as a control. Both conserved end residues are part of each CDR3.

V	length	CDR3
TRBV7-9	14	CAGRGTGEWTEAFF
TRBV5-1	17	CASSLGQTDSSGNTIYF
TRBV9	17	CASSVAARGSGQETQYF
TRBV6-1	16	CASSDTGTVPYNEQFF
TRBV3-1/TRBV3-2	14	CASSRSLPNEKLFF
TRBV7-2	14	CASSLEPQAYEQYF
TRBV19	14	CASGGQVILSEAFF
TRBV3-1/TRBV3-2	15	CASSQVGPGETEAFF
TRBV5-1	15	CASSLAWSGQNEQFF
TRBV9	16	CASSVVTAGGNTEAFF
TRBV11-2	16	CASSLSRLASSYEQYF
TRBV5-1	12	CASSRDRYEQYF
TRBV25-1	17	CASSEGGTGTGNTEAFF
TRBV13	16	CASSLRQGADQETQYF
TRBV19	13	CASSIDPLRGYTF
TRBV5-1	14	CASSSTGVNTEAFF
TRBV27	17	CASSFRAQGAVPSPLHF
TRBV5-6	12	CASRRTVHEQFF
TRBV7-9	14	CASSYEGMNQPQHF
TRBV30	12	CAWGGEFYEQYF
TRBV4-2	15	CASSPSGTGQQKLFF
TRBV9	15	CASSVEWRNFDTQYF
TRBV5-5	15	CASSLSGGNNSPLHF
TRBV7-2	17	CASSLVGQSSYNSPLHF
TRBV19	14	CASSIVGRGTEAFF
TRBV30	15	CAWSVLRGVGQPQHF
TRBV14	17	CASSETYSGPSSYEQYF
TRBV13	18	CASSPRLAGDSSYNEQFF
TRBV28	13	CASSLSKWVGYTF
TRBV3-1/TRBV3-2	13	CASSHTGSTEAFF
TRBV15	15	CATSRDQRAEETQYF
TRBV19	14	CASSIGDSIYGYTF
TRBV27	13	CASRPGSKYEQYF
TRBV7-2	13	CASSYGLVARQFF
TRBV6-4	15	CASRTTGGGNQPQHF
TRBV14	13	CASSQSGTGELFF
TRBV19	14	CASSNGQGNTEAFF
TRBV14	14	CASSLRQGSTEAFF
TRBV9	14	CASSPTYSGNTIYF
TRBV25-1	12	CAIRTDTDTQYF
TRBV20-1	11	CSAIPRGQDYF
TRBV20-1	15	CSASRGTKENQPQHF
TRBV24-1	15	CATSDPRPAQGELFF
TRBV29-1	14	CSVEGAEMNTEAFF
TRBV5-5	15	CASSSAREISYEQYF
TRBV30	15	CAWRPIGQPNQPQHF
TRBV28	13	CASGELSGNTIYF